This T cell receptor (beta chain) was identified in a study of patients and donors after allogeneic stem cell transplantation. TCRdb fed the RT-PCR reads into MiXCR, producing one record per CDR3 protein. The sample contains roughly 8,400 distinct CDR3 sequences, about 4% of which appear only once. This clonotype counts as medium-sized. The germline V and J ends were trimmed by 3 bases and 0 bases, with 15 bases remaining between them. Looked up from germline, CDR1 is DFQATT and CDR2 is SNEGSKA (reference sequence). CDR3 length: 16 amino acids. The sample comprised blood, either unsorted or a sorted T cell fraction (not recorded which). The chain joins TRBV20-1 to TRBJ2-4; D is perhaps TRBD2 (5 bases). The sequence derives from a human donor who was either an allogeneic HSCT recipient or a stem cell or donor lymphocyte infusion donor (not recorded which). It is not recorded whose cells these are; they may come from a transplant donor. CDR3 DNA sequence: TGCAGTGCTAGCCGTTATCGGGGAATAGCCAAAAACATTCAGTACTTC. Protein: CSASRYRGIAKNIQYF.